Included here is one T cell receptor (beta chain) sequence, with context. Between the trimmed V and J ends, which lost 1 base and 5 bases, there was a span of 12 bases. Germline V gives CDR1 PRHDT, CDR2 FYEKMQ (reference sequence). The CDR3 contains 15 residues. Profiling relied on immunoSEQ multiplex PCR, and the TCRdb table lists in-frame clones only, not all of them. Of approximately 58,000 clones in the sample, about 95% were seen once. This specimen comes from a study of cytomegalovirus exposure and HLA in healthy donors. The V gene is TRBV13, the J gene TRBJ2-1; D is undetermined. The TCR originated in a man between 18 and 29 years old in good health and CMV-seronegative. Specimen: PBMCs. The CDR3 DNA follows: TGTGCCAGCAGCTTAGAGTACCAGGCAAACAATGAGCAGTTCTTC. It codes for CASSLEYQANNEQFF.